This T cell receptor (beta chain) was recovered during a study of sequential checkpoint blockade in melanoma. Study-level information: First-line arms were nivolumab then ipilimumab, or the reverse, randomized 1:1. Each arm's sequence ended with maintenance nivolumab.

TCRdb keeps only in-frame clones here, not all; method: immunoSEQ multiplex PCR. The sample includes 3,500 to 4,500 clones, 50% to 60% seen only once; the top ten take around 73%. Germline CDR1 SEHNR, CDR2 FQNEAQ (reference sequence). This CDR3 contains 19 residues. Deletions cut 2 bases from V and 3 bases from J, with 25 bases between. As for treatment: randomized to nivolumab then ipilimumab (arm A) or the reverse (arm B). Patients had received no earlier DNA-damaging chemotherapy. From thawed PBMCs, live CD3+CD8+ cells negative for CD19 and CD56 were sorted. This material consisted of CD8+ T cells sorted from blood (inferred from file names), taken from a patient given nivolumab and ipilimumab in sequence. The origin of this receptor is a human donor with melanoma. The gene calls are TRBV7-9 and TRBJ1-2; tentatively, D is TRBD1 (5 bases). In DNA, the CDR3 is TGTGCCAGCAGCTTATCCCTACCTCAGGGTCCTCTCTATGACTATGGCTACACCTTC. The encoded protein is CASSLSLPQGPLYDYGYTF.